This T cell receptor (beta chain) was captured by sequencing in a study of control samples from healthy donors and cancer patients. CDR3 length equals 14 residues. CDR1 MNHNS and CDR2 SASEGT come from the germline V gene. Trimming took 6 bases from V and 3 from J, leaving 11 bases between them. Produced via immunoSEQ multiplex PCR; TCRdb's table is partial and in-frame only. Of more than 100,000 clones in the sample, 70% to 90% were seen once. The V gene is TRBV6-1, the J gene TRBJ2-2, with D maybe TRBD1 (6 bases). Sequencing used blood. The sequence came from a man aged 40-55 years in good health. The CDR3 nucleotides read TGTGCCAGCAGGCAGGGGCATGACACCGGGGAGCTGTTTTTT. It is translated as CASRQGHDTGELFF.